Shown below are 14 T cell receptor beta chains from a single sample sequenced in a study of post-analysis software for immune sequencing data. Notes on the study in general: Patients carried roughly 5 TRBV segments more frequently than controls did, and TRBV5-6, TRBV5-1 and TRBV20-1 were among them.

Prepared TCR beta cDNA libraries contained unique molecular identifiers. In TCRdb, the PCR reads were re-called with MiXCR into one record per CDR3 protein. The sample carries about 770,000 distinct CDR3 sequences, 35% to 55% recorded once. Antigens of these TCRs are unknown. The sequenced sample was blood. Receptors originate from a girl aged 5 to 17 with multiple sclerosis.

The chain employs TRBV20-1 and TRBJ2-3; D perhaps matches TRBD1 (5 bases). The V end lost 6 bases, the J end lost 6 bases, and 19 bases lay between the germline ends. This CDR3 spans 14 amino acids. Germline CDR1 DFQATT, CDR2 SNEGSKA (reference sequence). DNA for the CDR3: TGCAGTGCGCCCGTTCATCCAGGGTTGGATACGCAGTATTTT. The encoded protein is CSAPVHPGLDTQYF.

The CDR3 sequence is CASSFSAGYEQYF. DNA for the CDR3: TGCGCCAGCAGCTTTTCGGCGGGCTACGAGCAGTACTTC. The chain uses TRBV5-1 and TRBJ2-7, with D tentatively TRBD2 (5 bases). The V end was cut by 2 bases, the J end by 3 bases, with 9 bases between. The CDR3 is 13 residues long. CDR1 SGHRS and CDR2 YFSETQ come from the germline V gene.

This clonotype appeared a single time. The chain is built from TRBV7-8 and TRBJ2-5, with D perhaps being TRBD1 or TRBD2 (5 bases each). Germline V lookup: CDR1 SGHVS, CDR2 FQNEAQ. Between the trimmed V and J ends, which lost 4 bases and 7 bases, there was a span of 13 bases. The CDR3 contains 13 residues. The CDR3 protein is CASSYRGPATQYF. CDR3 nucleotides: TGTGCCAGCAGCTATCGGGGCCCCGCGACCCAGTACTTC.

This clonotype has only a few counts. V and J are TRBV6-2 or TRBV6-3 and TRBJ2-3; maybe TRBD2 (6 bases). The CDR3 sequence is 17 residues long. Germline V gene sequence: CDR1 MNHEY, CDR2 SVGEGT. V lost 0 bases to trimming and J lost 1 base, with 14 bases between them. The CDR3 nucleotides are TGTGCCAGCAGTTACTCTAGGGCTAGCGTCCGCACAGATACGCAGTATTTT. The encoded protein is CASSYSRASVRTDTQYF.

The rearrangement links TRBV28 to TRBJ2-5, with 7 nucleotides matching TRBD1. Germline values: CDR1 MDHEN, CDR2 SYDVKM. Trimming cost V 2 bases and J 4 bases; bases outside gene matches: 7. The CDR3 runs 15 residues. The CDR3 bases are TGTGCCAGCAGTTTAGACCTGGACAGGTTAGAGACCCAGTACTTC. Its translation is CASSLDLDRLETQYF.

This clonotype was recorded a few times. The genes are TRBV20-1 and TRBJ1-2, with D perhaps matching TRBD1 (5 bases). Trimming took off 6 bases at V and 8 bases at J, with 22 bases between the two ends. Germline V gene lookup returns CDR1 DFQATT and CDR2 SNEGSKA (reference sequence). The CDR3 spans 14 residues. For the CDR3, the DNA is TGCAGTGCCCCTCCCCCGTCAGGGCGAGACGGCTACACCTTC. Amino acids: CSAPPPSGRDGYTF.

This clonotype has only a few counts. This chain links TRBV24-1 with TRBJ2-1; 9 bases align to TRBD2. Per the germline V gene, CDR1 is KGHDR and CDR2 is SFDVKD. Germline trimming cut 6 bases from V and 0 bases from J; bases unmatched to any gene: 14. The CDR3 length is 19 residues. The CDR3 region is CATSPGGVVSGSSYNEQFF. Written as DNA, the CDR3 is TGTGCCACCAGTCCTGGGGGGGTGGTTAGCGGGAGCTCCTACAATGAGCAGTTCTTC.

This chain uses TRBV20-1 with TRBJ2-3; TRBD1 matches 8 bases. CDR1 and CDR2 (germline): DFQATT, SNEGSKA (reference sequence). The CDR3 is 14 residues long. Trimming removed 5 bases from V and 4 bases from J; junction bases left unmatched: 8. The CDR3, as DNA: TGCAGTGCTTCTCAGGGGGCGCGTTCAGATACGCAGTATTTT. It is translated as CSASQGARSDTQYF.

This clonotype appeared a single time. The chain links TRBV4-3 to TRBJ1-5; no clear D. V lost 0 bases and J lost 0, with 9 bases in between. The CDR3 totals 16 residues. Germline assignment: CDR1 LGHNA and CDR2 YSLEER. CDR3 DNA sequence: TGCGCCAGCAGCCAAGATGCGACAACTAGCAATCAGCCCCAGCATTTT. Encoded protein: CASSQDATTSNQPQHF.

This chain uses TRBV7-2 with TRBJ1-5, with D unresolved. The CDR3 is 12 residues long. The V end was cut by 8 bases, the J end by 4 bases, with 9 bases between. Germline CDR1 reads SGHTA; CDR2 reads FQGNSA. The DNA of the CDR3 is TGTGCCAGCGGCCTTAGAAATCAGCCCCAGCATTTT. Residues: CASGLRNQPQHF. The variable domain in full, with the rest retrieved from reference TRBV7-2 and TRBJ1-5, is GAGVSQSPSNKVTEKGKDVELRCDPISGHTALYWYRQSLGQGLEFLIYFQGNSAPDKSGLPSDRFSAERTGGSVSTLTIQRTQQEDSAVYLCASGLRNQPQHFGDGTRLSIL.

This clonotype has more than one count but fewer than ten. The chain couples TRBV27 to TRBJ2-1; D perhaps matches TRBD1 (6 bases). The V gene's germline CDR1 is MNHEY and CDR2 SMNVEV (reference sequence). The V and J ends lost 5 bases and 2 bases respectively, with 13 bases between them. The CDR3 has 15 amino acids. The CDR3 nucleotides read TGTGCCAGCAGTACTGACAGGTATACCTACAATGAGCAGTTCTTC. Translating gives CASSTDRYTYNEQFF.

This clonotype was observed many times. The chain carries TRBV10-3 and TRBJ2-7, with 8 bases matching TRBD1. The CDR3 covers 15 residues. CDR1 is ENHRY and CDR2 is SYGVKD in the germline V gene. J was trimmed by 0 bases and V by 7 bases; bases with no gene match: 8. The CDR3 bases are TGTGCCATCACCAGGGACAGGTCGAGCTCCTACGAGCAGTACTTC. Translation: CAITRDRSSSYEQYF.

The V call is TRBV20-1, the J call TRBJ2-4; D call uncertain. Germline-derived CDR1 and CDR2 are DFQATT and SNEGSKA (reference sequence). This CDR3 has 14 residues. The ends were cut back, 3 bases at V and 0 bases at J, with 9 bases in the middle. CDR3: CSARWGVAKNIQYF. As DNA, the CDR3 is TGCAGTGCTAGGTGGGGTGTAGCCAAAAACATTCAGTACTTC.

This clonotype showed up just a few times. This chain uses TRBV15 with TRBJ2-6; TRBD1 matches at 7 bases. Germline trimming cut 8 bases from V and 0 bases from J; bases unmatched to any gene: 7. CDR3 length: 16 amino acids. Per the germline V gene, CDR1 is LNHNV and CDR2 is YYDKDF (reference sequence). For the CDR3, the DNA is TGTGCCACCCAGGGACAGTCCTACTCTGGGGCCAACGTCCTGACTTTC. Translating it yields CATQGQSYSGANVLTF.